These 10 T cell receptor beta chains originate from one sample sequenced in a study of cytomegalovirus exposure and HLA in healthy donors. A multiplex PCR was run with 60 Vbeta primers and 13 Jbeta primers. Sequencing used immunoSEQ multiplex PCR; TCRdb keeps in-frame clones, though not all of them. The table records 110,000 or so clones, about 80% of them present only once. Sequencing used PBMCs. These receptors came from a woman in her 30s in good health and CMV-seropositive.

The chain couples TRBV10-3 to TRBJ1-5; 8 nucleotides agree with TRBD1. Per the germline V gene, CDR1 is ENHRY and CDR2 is SYGVKD. V was clipped by 4 bases and J by 6 bases; unmatched bases: 5. The CDR3 contains 14 residues. The DNA for the CDR3 is TGTGCCATCAGTGCTGACAGGGGCGGTCAGCCCCAGCATTTT. Protein product: CAISADRGGQPQHF.

The V and J genes are TRBV11-3 and TRBJ2-7; D is possibly TRBD2 (6 bases). Between the trimmed V and J ends, which lost 4 bases and 0 bases, there was a span of 13 bases. Germline assignment: CDR1 SGHNT and CDR2 YENEEA. The CDR3 runs to 15 residues. CDR3 loop: CASSSRDWSSYEQYF. CDR3 DNA: TGTGCCAGCAGCTCCCGGGACTGGAGCTCCTACGAGCAGTACTTC.

The genes are TRBV7-2 and TRBJ1-5; D gene uncertain. Germline CDR1 is SGHTA and CDR2 is FQGNSA. The V gene lost 5 bases and the J gene lost 2 bases, with 16 bases spanning the gap. The CDR3 consists of 16 residues. The CDR3 nucleotides are TGTGCCAGCAGCCCGTTATCGTCAGCGGGCAATCAGCCCCAGCATTTT. It translates to CASSPLSSAGNQPQHF.

J is TRBJ2-2 and V is TRBV9; 8 nucleotides align to TRBD1. Germline-derived CDR1 and CDR2 are SGDLS and YYNGEE. The V and J ends lost 6 bases and 2 bases, in that order; junction bases with no gene match: 3. The CDR3 is made up of 14 amino acids. CDR3 amino acids: CASMGQANTGELFF. CDR3 nucleotides: TGTGCCAGCATGGGACAGGCAAACACCGGGGAGCTGTTTTTT.

V gene TRBV30 combines with J gene TRBJ2-1; 16 bases are a match to TRBD2. The CDR3 runs to 19 residues. V shed 0 bases and J 0 bases; nucleotides not matched to a gene: 5. Germline V gene data show CDR1 as GTSNPN and CDR2 as SVGIG (reference sequence). The CDR3 coding sequence is TGTGCCTGGAGTGTACTGGGGACTAGCGGGGGGGACTCCTACAATGAGCAGTTCTTC. This gives the protein CAWSVLGTSGGDSYNEQFF.

The CDR3 loop is CASSPPQASATDTQYF. For the CDR3, the DNA is TGTGCTAGCTCTCCCCCCCAGGCTAGCGCCACAGATACGCAGTATTTT. The rearrangement joins TRBV12-5 to TRBJ2-3, with TRBD2 as a possible D gene (6 bases). Between the trimmed V and J ends, which lost 9 bases and 2 bases, there was a span of 21 bases. The germline CDR1 and CDR2 sequences are LGHNT and FRNRAP. The CDR3 is 16 residues long. The full variable domain, rest sourced from reference TRBV12-5 and TRBJ2-3, is DARVTQTPRHKVTEMGQEVTMRCQPILGHNTVFWYRQTMMQGLELLAYFRNRAPLDDSGMPKDRFSAEMPDATLATLKIQPSEPRDSAVYFCASSPPQASATDTQYFGPGTRLTVL.

This clone occurred once. CDR3: CAGQGDYNSPLHF. CDR3 DNA sequence: TGTGCCGGACAGGGAGACTATAATTCACCCCTCCACTTT. The chain recombines TRBV2 with TRBJ1-6; TRBD1 agrees at 8 bases. This CDR3 comprises 13 residues. Germline CDR1 reads SNHLY; CDR2 reads FYNNEI. V was pared by 11 bases and J by 3 bases, with 3 bases of the junction left unmatched.

This clone was detected once. This chain links TRBV6-5 with TRBJ2-7; D gene uncertain. V was pared by 5 bases and J by 4 bases, with 12 bases between. This CDR3 region has 13 residues. CDR1 and CDR2 (germline): MNHEY, SVGAGI. The CDR3: CASSQNLYYEQYF. The CDR3 DNA reads TGTGCCAGCAGTCAAAACCTCTATTACGAGCAGTACTTC.

This chain connects TRBV13 to TRBJ2-2; maybe TRBD2 (5 bases). Trimming took 5 bases from V and 1 from J, leaving 11 bases between them. Germline lookup yields CDR1 PRHDT and CDR2 FYEKMQ (reference sequence). The CDR3 length is 15 residues. The CDR3 DNA follows: TGTGCCAGCAGCACTAGAGAAAAGAACACCGGGGAGCTGTTTTTT. Protein sequence: CASSTREKNTGELFF.

This clone has only one observation. This chain uses TRBV7-6 with TRBJ2-3, with 14 bases aligning to TRBD2. Germline loops: CDR1 SGHVS, CDR2 FNYEAQ. J gave up 7 bases and V 5 bases, and 5 bases lay outside the gene matches. The CDR3 contains 15 residues. The CDR3 DNA follows: TGTGCCAGCAGCCCGGGGACTAGCGGGGGAAATACGCAGTATTTT. Its translation is CASSPGTSGGNTQYF.